This TCR beta chain was obtained from a study of chemoradiotherapy in HPV16-positive cancers. Study-wide results and limits: During treatment, candidate HPV-specific clones and E7-related motifs expanded in tumor. For HPV16-positive patients, expanding HPV-responsive T cells associated with longer recurrence-free survival. The functional HPV-specific definition rests on just a couple of HPV16-positive patients.

Repeated repertoire sampling spanned the course of chemoradiotherapy. Sequencing was performed with immunoSEQ multiplex PCR; in TCRdb, only in-frame clones are kept and a portion is missing. Among around 23,000 clones listed, roughly 89% were seen once. In regard to this clone: Its cognate antigen is unknown.

The starting material was blood, obtained from a patient who underwent chemoradiotherapy. The clonotype comes from a human donor with HPV-associated anogenital cancer.

CDR3 loop: CAISEGGRDPSVGYGYTF. CDR3 DNA sequence: TGTGCCATCAGTGAGGGTGGAAGGGACCCGTCGGTCGGCTATGGCTACACCTTC. The rearrangement uses TRBV10-3 and TRBJ1-2; tentatively, D is TRBD1 (5 bases). The V end lost 2 bases, the J end lost 4 bases, and 23 bases lay between the germline ends. This CDR3 contains 18 residues. CDR1 is ENHRY, CDR2 SYGVKD, per germline.